This entry lists 31 T cell receptor beta chains sequenced from one sample in a study of shared clonotypes between healthy human individuals. TCRdb's copy holds only in-frame clones and misses some; the assay was immunoSEQ multiplex PCR. The sample has fewer than 2.5 million clones, 93% seen once. The sample comprised naive CD4+ T cells from PBMCs. Subset meaning: CD45RA+ positively selected. These receptor sequences come from a young man in good health. Some clones in this sample may be carry-over from other donors' samples.

This clone turned up a few times. This specimen includes other DNA sequences encoding the same CDR3. The V gene is TRBV9, the J gene TRBJ1-2; D is ambiguous. The CDR3 length is 13 residues. Germline V CDR1 and CDR2: SGDLS, YYNGEE. The V gene lost 0 bases and the J gene lost 1 base, with 4 bases spanning the gap. The CDR3 DNA is TGTGCCAGCAGCGTAGATCGTAACTATGGCTACACCTTC. This translates into CASSVDRNYGYTF. Based on the CDR3 plus reference TRBV9 and TRBJ1-2, the full variable domain is DSGVTQTPKHLITATGQRVTLRCSPRSGDLSVYWYQQSLDQGLQFLIQYYNGEERAKGNILERFSAQQFPDLHSELNLSSLELGDSALYFCASSVDRNYGYTFGSGTRLTVV.

This clone was seen only once. The chain recombines TRBV5-1 with TRBJ2-7, with 12 positions matching TRBD2. V shed 4 bases, J shed 1 base, and the junction held 6 bases outside the gene matches. Per the germline V gene, CDR1 is SGHRS and CDR2 is YFSETQ. There are 16 residues in the CDR3. The CDR3 DNA reads TGCGCCAGCAGCGCCGTGACTAGCGGGAGTTCCTACGAGCAGTACTTC. Protein: CASSAVTSGSSYEQYF.

This sequence joins TRBV7-9 and TRBJ1-2; D might be TRBD1 (6 bases). Trimming shortened V by 5 bases and J by 2 bases, and 15 bases separated the two germline ends. This CDR3 region has 15 residues. Germline V gene sequence: CDR1 SEHNR, CDR2 FQNEAQ (reference sequence). The CDR3 is CASSTGTRENYGYTF. The CDR3 nucleotides are TGTGCCAGCAGCACAGGGACTCGGGAGAACTATGGCTACACCTTC.

This rearrangement joins TRBV28 to TRBJ1-1; 10 bases match TRBD1. J gave up 3 bases and V 2 bases, and 12 bases lay outside the gene matches. Germline V gene lookup returns CDR1 MDHEN and CDR2 SYDVKM. This CDR3 spans 18 amino acids. CDR3 DNA sequence: TGTGCCAGCAGTTTAGGGACAGGGGTCAGAGAGGACCACACTGAAGCTTTCTTT. This sequence encodes CASSLGTGVREDHTEAFF.

This rearrangement joins TRBV5-1 to TRBJ1-1, with 12 nucleotides matching TRBD1. The germline V gene encodes CDR1 SGHRS and CDR2 YFSETQ. Trimming cost V 4 bases and J 5 bases; bases outside gene matches: 12. The CDR3 spans 17 residues. This CDR3 is CASSQGTGGPLGTEAFF. The CDR3 DNA reads as TGCGCCAGCAGCCAAGGGACAGGGGGCCCTCTCGGAACTGAAGCTTTCTTT.

The gene calls are TRBV7-9 and TRBJ1-3; D possibly corresponds to TRBD1 (5 bases). CDR3 length: 15 amino acids. V lost 3 bases, J lost 0 bases, and 9 bases lay in between. Germline V lookup: CDR1 SEHNR, CDR2 FQNEAQ (reference sequence). The CDR3 region has the DNA TGTGCCAGCAGCTTGTGGGGACTCTCTGGAAACACCATATATTTT. This translates into CASSLWGLSGNTIYF.

The chain recombines TRBV7-2 with TRBJ2-7; possibly TRBD2 for D (5 bases). V was pared by 4 bases and J by 6 bases, with 16 bases between. This CDR3 comprises 14 residues. Germline V gives CDR1 SGHTA, CDR2 FQGNSA. The CDR3 sequence is CASSSRRRSLEQYF. The DNA for the CDR3 is TGTGCCAGCAGCTCCCGCAGGAGGTCCCTCGAGCAGTACTTC.

The chain couples TRBV7-6 to TRBJ2-2; no clear D gene. With 0 bases removed from V and 6 bases from J, the gap between germline ends came to 11 bases. Germline CDR1 SGHVS, CDR2 FNYEAQ. The CDR3 spans 15 residues. CDR3 bases: TGTGCCAGCAGCTTAGCGGAATTAGGGTCCGGGGAGCTGTTTTTT. As protein: CASSLAELGSGELFF.

The rearrangement links TRBV5-6 to TRBJ2-7; 8 bases match TRBD1. V trimming: 4 bases; J trimming: 3 bases; junction bases outside the gene matches: 9. CDR3 length: 15 amino acids. In germline, CDR1 is SGHDT, CDR2 YYEEEE. In DNA form, the CDR3 reads TGTGCCAGCAGCCTAGGCCCAGGACAGGGCTACGAGCAGTACTTC. Its translation is CASSLGPGQGYEQYF.

The rearrangement joins TRBV5-1 to TRBJ1-2; possibly TRBD1 for D (5 bases). This CDR3 contains 15 residues. Germline-derived CDR1 and CDR2 are SGHRS and YFSETQ. V dropped 7 bases and J dropped 0 bases, with 16 bases sitting between them. The CDR3 loop reads CASARAMGANYGYTF. Written as DNA, the CDR3 is TGCGCCAGCGCCAGGGCGATGGGAGCTAACTATGGCTACACCTTC.

The rearrangement links TRBV28 to TRBJ2-1, with D tentatively TRBD1 (6 bases). The CDR3 runs to 15 residues. V dropped 3 bases and J dropped 9 bases, with 18 bases sitting between them. The V gene's germline CDR1 is MDHEN and CDR2 SYDVKM. For the CDR3, the DNA is TGTGCCAGCAGTTTGGTGGGCAGGGGAAATGGTGAGCAGTTCTTC. Translation: CASSLVGRGNGEQFF.

V usage is TRBV5-4 and J usage is TRBJ2-1; 7 nucleotides agree with TRBD2. With V trimmed by 1 base and J by 3 bases, 1 base remained unmatched. Per the germline V gene, CDR1 is SGHNT and CDR2 is YYREEE (reference sequence). The CDR3 has 14 residues. The CDR3 here is CASSLPGGYNEQFF. DNA for the CDR3: TGTGCCAGCAGCTTGCCGGGAGGCTACAATGAGCAGTTCTTC.

The chain couples TRBV27 to TRBJ1-1, with unresolved D. The germline V and J ends were trimmed by 1 base and 5 bases, with 8 bases remaining between them. The CDR3 totals 13 residues. CDR1 MNHEY and CDR2 SMNVEV come from the germline V gene (reference sequence). The CDR3 here is CASSLLGTTEAFF. CDR3 DNA sequence: TGTGCCAGCAGTTTATTGGGAACAACTGAAGCTTTCTTT.

The chain joins TRBV7-2 to TRBJ1-2; no definite D call. V lost 10 bases to trimming and J lost 1 base, with 10 bases between them. The CDR3 covers 12 residues. Per the germline V gene, CDR1 is SGHTA and CDR2 is FQGNSA. The CDR3 is CAILHVNYGYTF. The CDR3 DNA is TGTGCCATTTTACACGTTAACTATGGCTACACCTTC.

This chain links TRBV21-1 with TRBJ1-4. TRBV21-1 is a known pseudogene. The CDR3 spans 14 residues. This CDR3 reads CASSKRAIAEKLFF. The CDR3 DNA follows: TGTGCCAGCAGCAAAAGGGCCATCGCTGAAAAACTGTTTTTT.

The chain recombines TRBV6-6 with TRBJ1-5; tentative D call: TRBD1 (5 bases). CDR1 and CDR2 from the germline V gene are MNHNY and SVGAGI (reference sequence). The CDR3 consists of 16 residues. Between the trimmed V and J ends, which lost 7 bases and 4 bases, there was a span of 20 bases. CDR3 sequence (DNA): TGTGCCAGCAATGGCGCCTCGGGGACTAGTAATCAGCCCCAGCATTTT. Translated, it gives CASNGASGTSNQPQHF.

V usage is TRBV28 and J usage is TRBJ2-1, with 8 bases that match TRBD2. Germline V gene sequence: CDR1 MDHEN, CDR2 SYDVKM. CDR3 length equals 15 residues. V dropped 3 bases and J dropped 5; count of bases not matched to a gene: 6. The DNA of the CDR3 is TGTGCCAGCAGTTTTGTAGCGGGAAGGCACAATGAGCAGTTCTTC. It specifies CASSFVAGRHNEQFF.

This chain joins TRBV19 and TRBJ1-1, with 7 bases identical to TRBD1. The CDR3 totals 16 residues. The V and J ends lost 6 bases and 0 bases, in that order; junction bases with no gene match: 10. From germline, CDR1 is LNHDA and CDR2 SQIVND (reference sequence). The CDR3 DNA reads TGTGCCAGTAGCCACAGGACAGGTACTATGAACACTGAAGCTTTCTTT. Amino acid sequence: CASSHRTGTMNTEAFF.

V and J are TRBV7-3 and TRBJ2-3, with D tentatively TRBD1 (6 bases). The CDR3 contains 17 residues. V gave up 1 base and J gave up 0 bases, with 14 bases separating them. Germline V CDR1 and CDR2: SGHTA, FQGTGA. The CDR3 region is CASSLSPRGVSTDTQYF. CDR3 nucleotide sequence: TGTGCCAGCAGCTTAAGTCCCAGGGGCGTAAGCACAGATACGCAGTATTTT.

The chain links TRBV5-1 to TRBJ1-1, with TRBD1 identical over 8 bases. V lost 0 bases, J lost 1 base, and 2 bases stayed unmatched. CDR3 length: 15 amino acids. CDR1 and CDR2 from the germline V gene are SGHRS and YFSETQ. For the CDR3, the DNA is TGCGCCAGCAGCTTGGAGGGACAGGCGAACACTGAAGCTTTCTTT. Translating it yields CASSLEGQANTEAFF.

The chain recombines TRBV5-4 with TRBJ2-1; D unclear. CDR3 size: 14 residues. Germline V lookup: CDR1 SGHNT, CDR2 YYREEE (reference sequence). Trimming stripped 4 bases from V and 2 bases from J, with 10 bases between. The CDR3 loop is CASSPTGPYNEQFF. CDR3 nucleotide sequence: TGTGCCAGCAGCCCCACCGGTCCCTACAATGAGCAGTTCTTC.

This sequence joins TRBV5-1 and TRBJ2-5; 13 bases align to TRBD2. The J call may be incorrect, as the DNA end agrees better with TRBJ2-7. CDR3 length: 15 amino acids. CDR1 is SGHRS, CDR2 YFSETQ, per germline. As DNA, the CDR3 is TGCGCCAGCAGCGAGACTAGCGGGAGGCCCCACGAGCAGTACTTC. It specifies CASSETSGRPHEQYF.

V gene TRBV2 combines with J gene TRBJ1-2, with TRBD1 identical over 9 bases. The CDR3 contains 15 residues. V was clipped by 6 bases and J by 5 bases; unmatched bases: 10. Germline-derived CDR1 and CDR2 are SNHLY and FYNNEI. The CDR3: CASRMKWTGVYGYTF. DNA of the CDR3: TGTGCCAGCAGGATGAAATGGACAGGGGTGTATGGCTACACCTTC.

The J gene is TRBJ2-7, the V gene TRBV27, with TRBD2 as a possible D gene (5 bases). CDR1 and CDR2 from the germline V gene are MNHEY and SMNVEV (reference sequence). The length of the CDR3 is 14 residues. The V gene lost 3 bases and the J gene lost 7 bases, with 16 bases spanning the gap. The chain's CDR3 is CASSFAGGVGEQYF. The DNA of the CDR3 is TGTGCCAGCAGTTTTGCGGGTGGCGTAGGGGAGCAGTACTTC.

The chain combines TRBV28 with TRBJ2-7, with TRBD1 matching over 7 bases. Germline values: CDR1 MDHEN, CDR2 SYDVKM. The CDR3 consists of 13 residues. J was trimmed by 12 bases and V by 4 bases; bases with no gene match: 12. In DNA form, the CDR3 reads TGTGCCAGCAGTTCCCTCCGGACAGGTAAACTGTACTTC. Its protein is CASSSLRTGKLYF.

This chain links TRBV4-3 with TRBJ2-1; D is unclear. CDR1 is LGHNA, CDR2 YSLEER, per germline. Trimming took 2 bases from V and 0 from J, leaving 11 bases between them. The CDR3 spans 16 residues. CDR3 in DNA: TGCGCCAGCAGCCAAATGATGGGAAGCTCCTACAATGAGCAGTTCTTC. Its translation: CASSQMMGSSYNEQFF.

About this clone: Other nucleotide sequences in the sample specify the same CDR3. The V and J genes are TRBV4-1 and TRBJ2-2, with D hard to call. Germline loops: CDR1 MGHRA, CDR2 YSYEKL. The CDR3 length is 15 residues. Deletions cut 0 bases from V and 0 bases from J, with 5 bases between. The chain's CDR3 is CASSQEGTNTGELFF. The CDR3 coding sequence is TGCGCCAGCAGCCAAGAGGGAACGAACACCGGGGAGCTGTTTTTT.

This chain joins TRBV11-3 and TRBJ2-2; 7 bases line up with TRBD2. CDR3 size: 15 residues. Germline V CDR1 and CDR2: SGHNT, YENEEA. The ends lost 4 bases at V and 5 bases at J; junction bases unmatched: 7. CDR3 region: CASSSRIGGTGELFF. CDR3 sequence (DNA): TGTGCCAGCAGCTCCCGTATCGGGGGGACCGGGGAGCTGTTTTTT.

The chain is built from TRBV5-4 and TRBJ1-6, with a weak D call TRBD1 (6 bases). Trimming took off 4 bases at V and 10 bases at J, with 18 bases between the two ends. Germline CDR1 is SGHNT and CDR2 is YYREEE (reference sequence). The CDR3 is 15 residues long. CDR3 DNA sequence: TGTGCCAGCAGCACTCAACAGGGACCGATCTCACCCCTCCACTTT. Its protein product is CASSTQQGPISPLHF.

The gene calls are TRBV9 and TRBJ2-2, with D hard to call. The CDR3 is made up of 16 amino acids. V was pared by 4 bases and J by 0 bases, with 13 bases between. Per germline, CDR1 SGDLS and CDR2 YYNGEE. CDR3 sequence (DNA): TGTGCCAGCAGCAAGCGCCGCACCTCGAACACCGGGGAGCTGTTTTTT. It yields the protein CASSKRRTSNTGELFF.

The sample holds a few counts of this clone. The V gene is TRBV10-3, the J gene TRBJ1-1; TRBD1 is a possible D gene (5 bases). CDR1 is ENHRY and CDR2 is SYGVKD in the germline V gene. The CDR3 is 11 residues long. The V end was cut by 7 bases, the J end by 7 bases, with 10 bases between. The CDR3 loop is CAIITGYEAFF. The CDR3 nucleotides are TGTGCCATCATTACAGGATATGAAGCTTTCTTT.